This record concerns one T cell receptor beta chain sequence. This clone's antigen is unknown. One base away there is no much larger clone; base qualities are not given. TCRbeta CDR3 regions were amplified from genomic DNA by means of the immunoSEQ Assay, a bias-controlled multiplex PCR. Per the source publication's procedure: The number of nucleated cells in each sample was estimated from the amplification of reference gene primers within the assay. Sequence reads were collapsed and filtered to measure the absolute abundance of every unique TCRbeta CDR3 rearrangement. For each sample, productive Simpson clonality was calculated by taking the square root of Simpson's diversity index across productive rearrangements. TCRdb re-hosts the immuneACCESS table, in-frame sequences only. Its copies lack some clones; in the studies checked, an unresolved V gene accounts for under half of them, and the cause for the rest is not known. That table supplies the V and J calls and clone size; D and trimming were determined from the DNA. The sample table records more than 150,000 clones; 75% to 85% of these occur just once. Jointly, the top ten make up more than 10% of the sample.

This sample stems from a study of blood T cell repertoires in COVID-19 (dated by TCRdb to the early 2020s). In the study overall: The collaborator samples originated in the United States, Italy and Spain and spanned the acute and convalescent phases of COVID-19. The samples were drawn from the first 160 participants of the ongoing ImmuneRACE study and from over a thousand subjects provided by 6 global collaborators. The material from the prospective study consisted of cDNA or gDNA derived from T cells, B-cell-depleted T cells, or PBMCs. The repertoires were made available in a free public database intended to serve as a resource for research on the immune response to SARS-CoV-2. The dataset comprised deeply sampled blood TCRbeta repertoires from subjects exposed to, actively infected with, or recovered from COVID-19. Sample metadata almost always included a de-identified subject ID, COVID-19 status, age in years and sex. Where available, HLA class I and class II types were obtained from metadata supplied by the sample provider rather than from assay-based typing. The full study reports these points: The quantity of clinical and demographic metadata differed by source and by participant and was supplied without curation.

In Seattle, one collaborating source enrolled patients while the infection was active and tracked those patients longitudinally over the course of disease. The collaborating institutions used their own protocols to collect whole blood in K2EDTA tubes. For TCRbeta analysis, collaborator samples were shipped as frozen whole blood, as isolated PBMCs, or as DNA extracted from either sample type. The sample comprised peripheral blood. The receptor was isolated from a woman of 80 years or more with COVID-19, enrolled during active disease.

The DNA sequence is as follows: TGCGCCAGCAGCTTGTATGAGGGAGATGTAAAAGAGACCCAGTACTTC. It encodes CASSLYEGDVKETQYF. This receptor chain uses TRBV5-1 and TRBJ2-5, and perhaps TRBD2 as D gene, on 5 matching bases. Looking up the germline V gene yields CDR1 SGHRS and CDR2 YFSETQ. V is shortened by 1 base, J by 3 bases, and the region joining them spans 16 bases. The CDR3 covers 16 residues, taking in both the cysteine and the phenylalanine. Only the CDR3 DNA stays, 48 bases, in frame from base 1. Outside the CDR3, residues come from the reference TRBV5-1 and TRBJ2-5 proteins, so the full variable domain is: KAGVTQTPRYLIKTRGQQVTLSCSPISGHRSVSWYQQTPGQGLQFLFEYFSETQRNKGNFPGRFSGRQFSNSRSEMNVSTLELGDSALYLCASSLYEGDVKETQYFGPGTRLLVL.